The next 32 T cell receptor beta chains were all read from a single sample in a study of cytomegalovirus exposure and HLA in healthy donors. The PCR employed 60 Vbeta primers together with 13 Jbeta primers. Sequenced by immunoSEQ multiplex PCR; TCRdb stores in-frame clones only, minus some. In the table there are some 100,000 clones, around 79% of which are singletons. Input material: PBMCs. The receptors shown here come from a female donor in good health and CMV-seropositive.

There are a few counts of this clone. This specimen includes other DNA sequences encoding the same CDR3. The chain carries TRBV29-1 and TRBJ1-1; 7 nucleotides match TRBD1. Per germline, CDR1 SQVTM and CDR2 ANQGSEA. V was pared by 5 bases and J by 1 base, with 1 base of the junction left unmatched. This CDR3 is built from 12 residues. The CDR3 sequence is CSVRQGNTEAFF. CDR3 coding DNA: TGCAGCGTTCGACAGGGGAACACTGAAGCTTTCTTT.

This clone has only a few counts. The CDR3 region is CASSESGGLPQHF. The CDR3 region has the DNA TGCGCCAGCAGTGAGTCGGGGGGTTTGCCCCAGCATTTT. The chain couples TRBV10-1 to TRBJ1-5, with D possibly TRBD1 on 5 matching bases. The CDR3 runs to 13 residues. Per the germline V gene, CDR1 is WNHNN and CDR2 is SYGVQD (reference sequence). Trimming left V 0 bases short and J 9 bases short, with 9 bases between.

CDR3 bases: TGTGCCAGCAGTTTACACAGGGGTAATGGCTACACCTTC. Translating gives CASSLHRGNGYTF. This sequence joins TRBV27 and TRBJ1-2; 7 bases are shared with TRBD1. The CDR3 spans 13 residues. V was pared by 2 bases and J by 6 bases, with 3 bases of the junction left unmatched. Germline V lookup: CDR1 MNHEY, CDR2 SMNVEV (reference sequence).

J is TRBJ2-2 and V is TRBV7-9, with 9 bases lining up with TRBD2. The CDR3 contains 15 residues. With V trimmed by 7 bases and J by 3 bases, 6 bases remained unmatched. CDR1 is SEHNR and CDR2 is FQNEAQ in the germline V gene (reference sequence). The CDR3 DNA follows: TGTGCCAGCAAACGCGTAGCGGGAGACACCGGGGAGCTGTTTTTT. Protein sequence: CASKRVAGDTGELFF. The full variable domain, its missing parts supplied by reference TRBV7-9 and TRBJ2-2, is DTGVSQNPRHKITKRGQNVTFRCDPISEHNRLYWYRQTLGQGPEFLTYFQNEAQLEKSRLLSDRFSAERPKGSFSTLEIQRTEQGDSAMYLCASKRVAGDTGELFFGEGSRLTVL.

The chain carries TRBV13 and TRBJ2-1; 9 nucleotides align to TRBD2. The CDR3 has 14 amino acids. The V and J ends lost 4 bases and 6 bases, in that order; junction bases with no gene match: 4. Germline CDR1 PRHDT, CDR2 FYEKMQ (reference sequence). Here the CDR3 reads CASSSGLAANEQFF. The CDR3 DNA sequence: TGTGCCAGCAGCTCGGGACTAGCAGCCAATGAGCAGTTCTTC.

This chain uses TRBV9 with TRBJ1-2; D call uncertain. Trimming shortened V by 7 bases and J by 7 bases, and 14 bases separated the two germline ends. CDR3 size: 12 residues. Germline V gives CDR1 SGDLS, CDR2 YYNGEE. As DNA, the CDR3 is TGTGCCAGCTTCGGCCTAGGCTCTGGCTACACCTTC. Protein: CASFGLGSGYTF.

V and J are TRBV10-1 and TRBJ2-3; TRBD2 matches 9 bases. The CDR3 spans 14 residues. V lost 5 bases to trimming and J lost 2 bases; unmatched junction nucleotides: 2. Per germline, CDR1 WNHNN and CDR2 SYGVQD (reference sequence). The chain's CDR3 is CASSLAGTTDTQYF. The CDR3 DNA follows: TGCGCCAGCAGTCTAGCGGGGACCACAGATACGCAGTATTTT.

This sequence joins TRBV23-1 and TRBJ1-1; 10 bases line up with TRBD1. TRBV23-1 is classed as an ORF, of uncertain function. CDR3 size: 17 residues. V lost 3 bases, J lost 5 bases, and 12 bases stayed unmatched. This CDR3 is CASSHGDRGLEETEAFF. CDR3 bases: TGCGCCAGCAGTCATGGTGACAGGGGGCTAGAGGAAACTGAAGCTTTCTTT.

The chain uses TRBV2 and TRBJ2-5; possible D gene TRBD2, 5 bases. CDR1 and CDR2 (germline): SNHLY, FYNNEI. This CDR3 has 13 residues. The V gene lost 10 bases and the J gene lost 5 bases, with 17 bases spanning the gap. The CDR3 coding sequence is TGTGCCACCCTAGCCAGCTCGTGGGAGACCCAGTACTTC. It is translated as CATLASSWETQYF.

This clone was observed once. The rearrangement links TRBV7-2 to TRBJ1-1; D unclear. The V gene lost 8 bases and the J gene lost 1 base, with 5 bases spanning the gap. This CDR3 contains 11 residues. The germline V gene encodes CDR1 SGHTA and CDR2 FQGNSA. The CDR3: CASQENTEAFF. CDR3 nucleotide sequence: TGTGCCAGCCAGGAGAACACTGAAGCTTTCTTT.

CDR3 in DNA: TGCGCCAGCAGCTCGGGGCGGGACGCTGGGCACAATGAGCAGTTCTTC. The encoded protein is CASSSGRDAGHNEQFF. V is TRBV5-1 and J is TRBJ2-1, with D perhaps TRBD2 (6 bases). V was cut by 3 bases and J by 5 bases, with 18 bases left in between. The CDR3 consists of 16 residues. From germline, CDR1 is SGHRS and CDR2 YFSETQ.

The rearrangement links TRBV5-1 to TRBJ2-5; possible D gene TRBD2, 6 bases. This CDR3 has 14 amino acids. The germline gives CDR1 SGHRS, CDR2 YFSETQ. V was cut by 1 base and J by 4 bases, with 11 bases left in between. CDR3 sequence reads: CASSLILAGETQYF. CDR3 DNA: TGCGCCAGCAGCTTGATACTAGCAGGAGAGACCCAGTACTTC.

The chain has TRBV4-2 and TRBJ1-2; 8 bases are a match to TRBD1. The germline V gene has CDR1 LGHNA and CDR2 YNFKEQ. This CDR3 contains 15 residues. J lost 4 bases, V lost 0 bases, and 4 bases had no gene match. CDR3 DNA sequence: TGTGCCAGCAGCCAAGACAGGGGGCAGTTCTATGGCTACACCTTC. This encodes CASSQDRGQFYGYTF.

V usage is TRBV2 and J usage is TRBJ2-6; D may be TRBD1 (6 bases). Germline CDR1 is SNHLY and CDR2 is FYNNEI. This CDR3 is built from 14 residues. V lost 5 bases and J lost 2, with 7 bases in between. The CDR3 protein is CASSWTAGANVLTF. CDR3 in DNA: TGTGCCAGCAGTTGGACAGCTGGGGCCAACGTCCTGACTTTC.

The J gene is TRBJ1-2, the V gene TRBV7-2; D is uncertain. This CDR3 comprises 13 residues. With 3 bases removed from V and 5 bases from J, the gap between germline ends came to 10 bases. From germline, CDR1 is SGHTA and CDR2 FQGNSA. CDR3 residues: CASSFLATYGYTF. The CDR3 DNA reads as TGTGCCAGCAGCTTCCTTGCTACGTATGGCTACACCTTC.

This rearrangement joins TRBV9 to TRBJ2-7; 8 bases match TRBD2. V gave up 0 bases and J gave up 0 bases; unmatched junction bases: 2. Germline V gene sequence: CDR1 SGDLS, CDR2 YYNGEE. CDR3 length: 15 residues. In nucleotides, the CDR3 is TGTGCCAGCAGCGTAGCTAGCGGGCCCTCCTACGAGCAGTACTTC. It translates to CASSVASGPSYEQYF.

There are a few counts of this clone. The CDR3 here is CASSLGALPTEAFF. For the CDR3, the DNA is TGTGCCAGCAGCTTAGGGGCACTGCCCACTGAAGCTTTCTTT. The chain uses TRBV11-3 and TRBJ1-1; D is unclear. V lost 1 base and J 4 bases, leaving 10 bases between the germline ends. The CDR3 has 14 residues. Germline CDR1 SGHNT, CDR2 YENEEA.

This chain links TRBV6-1 with TRBJ1-5; D remains ambiguous. CDR3 size: 14 residues. V lost 3 bases to trimming and J lost 6 bases, with 12 bases between them. CDR1 is MNHNS, CDR2 SASEGT, per germline. The CDR3 here is CASSDEGIRQPQHF. In DNA, the CDR3 is TGTGCCAGCAGTGATGAGGGCATACGTCAGCCCCAGCATTTT.

The chain employs TRBV4-3 and TRBJ2-3; the D gene is possibly TRBD2 (6 bases). This CDR3 region has 17 residues. In germline, CDR1 is LGHNA, CDR2 YSLEER. Trimming removed 3 bases at V and 6 bases at J, with 22 bases between. The CDR3 sequence: CASSHQARGTSRDTQYF. In nucleotides, the CDR3 is TGCGCCAGCAGCCACCAAGCCCGGGGGACGAGCCGGGATACGCAGTATTTT.

This clone was observed once. The chain employs TRBV11-1 and TRBJ2-3, with 8 bases aligning to TRBD1. This CDR3 spans 16 amino acids. CDR1 is SGHAT, CDR2 FQDESV, per germline (reference sequence). V lost 0 bases and J lost 1; bases outside the gene matches: 3. CDR3 loop: CASSLAPGGGTDTQYF. DNA for the CDR3: TGTGCCAGCAGCTTAGCCCCAGGGGGCGGCACAGATACGCAGTATTTT. Together with reference TRBV11-1 and TRBJ2-3, the CDR3 gives the full variable domain: EAEVAQSPRYKITEKSQAVAFWCDPISGHATLYWYRQILGQGPELLVQFQDESVVDDSQLPKDRFSAERLKGVDSTLKIQPAELGDSAMYLCASSLAPGGGTDTQYFGPGTRLTVL.

The chain couples TRBV5-1 to TRBJ2-1, with TRBD1 matching over 8 bases. CDR3 length: 16 amino acids. The V gene's germline CDR1 is SGHRS and CDR2 YFSETQ. Losses at the gene ends were 4 bases for V and 8 bases for J; bases not matched to a gene: 14. Written as DNA, the CDR3 is TGCGCCAGCAGCCGAAGTGGGACAGGCCTAAATTATGAGCAGTTCTTC. As protein: CASSRSGTGLNYEQFF.

V is TRBV15 and J is TRBJ2-7, with D possibly matching TRBD2 (5 bases). This CDR3 spans 13 amino acids. The V end lost 8 bases, the J end lost 0 bases, and 11 bases lay between the germline ends. CDR1 is LNHNV, CDR2 YYDKDF, per germline (reference sequence). CDR3 in amino acids: CATGPGFSYEQYF. DNA of the CDR3: TGTGCCACCGGTCCGGGGTTCTCCTACGAGCAGTACTTC.

J is TRBJ2-1 and V is TRBV5-1; no firm D call. The germline V gene has CDR1 SGHRS and CDR2 YFSETQ. The CDR3 sequence is 13 residues long. V was shortened by 1 base and J by 4 bases, with 6 bases between the two germline ends. The CDR3, as DNA: TGCGCCAGCAGCTTGTCACAGTACAATGAGCAGTTCTTC. Residues: CASSLSQYNEQFF.

The table lists this clone with a few counts. The chain uses TRBV6-5 and TRBJ1-1; D may be TRBD1 (5 bases). Germline-derived CDR1 and CDR2 are MNHEY and SVGAGI. The CDR3 has 12 residues. V was trimmed by 10 bases and J by 1 base, leaving 10 bases between them. CDR3 protein: CATETGNTEAFF. Here the CDR3 DNA reads TGTGCCACCGAAACAGGGAACACTGAAGCTTTCTTT.

The rearrangement links TRBV11-2 to TRBJ2-1, with TRBD2 identical over 12 bases. V gave up 4 bases and J gave up 7 bases; unmatched junction bases: 5. The CDR3 runs 15 residues. Germline CDR1 and CDR2: SGHAT and FQNNGV. The CDR3 loop is CASSSGTSGWNEQFF. In DNA form, the CDR3 reads TGTGCCAGCAGCTCCGGGACTAGCGGGTGGAATGAGCAGTTCTTC.

The J gene is TRBJ1-6, the V gene TRBV11-2; D possibly corresponds to TRBD1 (6 bases). Germline V gene data show CDR1 as SGHAT and CDR2 as FQNNGV. Trimming pared 1 base from V and 7 bases from J, leaving 11 bases between. This CDR3 has 15 residues. CDR3 coding DNA: TGTGCCAGCAGCTTAGGTGACAGGAGAAATTCACCCCTCCACTTT. Protein product: CASSLGDRRNSPLHF.

This chain connects TRBV7-8 to TRBJ1-1; D not resolved. The CDR3 is 15 amino acids. The V gene lost 1 base and the J gene lost 0 bases, with 9 bases spanning the gap. Germline CDR1 SGHVS, CDR2 FQNEAQ. CDR3 coding DNA: TGTGCCAGCAGCTTAGAGCGGGCCCTGAACACTGAAGCTTTCTTT. Protein: CASSLERALNTEAFF.

There are a few counts of this clone. The chain couples TRBV7-2 to TRBJ2-7, with 14 bases that match TRBD2. J lost 6 bases, V lost 6 bases, and 7 bases had no gene match. The CDR3 consists of 15 residues. Germline CDR1 is SGHTA and CDR2 is FQGNSA. The CDR3, as DNA: TGTGCCAGCAGTTCGGGACTAGCGGGAGCTCGCGAGCAGTACTTC. The encoded protein is CASSSGLAGAREQYF.

This clone showed up just once. The chain combines TRBV7-2 with TRBJ2-3, with a tentative D call TRBD2 (6 bases). Trimming removed 7 bases from V and 2 bases from J, with 13 bases in between. Germline V gene data show CDR1 as SGHTA and CDR2 as FQGNSA. CDR3 size: 14 residues. The CDR3 DNA reads TGTGCCAGCACCGGAGGGCTTATCACAGATACGCAGTATTTT. Protein product: CASTGGLITDTQYF.

V and J are TRBV28 and TRBJ2-7; possibly TRBD1 for D (6 bases). This CDR3 is 19 amino acids long. Trimming removed 2 bases from V and 3 bases from J, with 26 bases in between. The germline gives CDR1 MDHEN, CDR2 SYDVKM. The CDR3 reads CASSLGLVAGANLRYEQYF. DNA of the CDR3: TGTGCCAGCAGTTTAGGTTTGGTAGCAGGGGCGAATCTACGCTACGAGCAGTACTTC.

A few counts support this clone. The V and J genes are TRBV6-1 and TRBJ2-1; the match to TRBD1 covers 7 bases. Germline V gives CDR1 MNHNS, CDR2 SASEGT. The J segment lost 7 bases and the V segment lost 8 bases, leaving 8 bases of the junction unmatched. The CDR3 has 13 amino acids. The CDR3 DNA reads TGTGCCAGCCGAACGGACAGGTTTAATGAGCAGTTCTTC. Protein sequence: CASRTDRFNEQFF.

The genes are TRBV10-3 and TRBJ2-7; TRBD2 matches at 8 bases. The CDR3 has 13 residues. The germline V gene encodes CDR1 ENHRY and CDR2 SYGVKD. The V segment lost 6 bases and the J segment 7 bases; nucleotides outside the gene matches: 8. CDR3 DNA: TGTGCCATCAGGACTAGCGCCTACGGGGAGCAGTACTTC. The encoded protein is CAIRTSAYGEQYF.